This T cell receptor beta chain was captured by sequencing in a study of blood T cell repertoires in COVID-19. Across the whole study: Acute-phase and convalescent COVID-19 samples originated in the United States, Italy and Spain. Nucleic acid was either cDNA or gDNA, and it came from T cells, B-cell-depleted T cells, or PBMCs.

Germline-derived CDR1 and CDR2 are LGHDT and YNNKEL (reference sequence). Trimming took 5 bases from V and 8 from J; bases not matched to a gene: 7. This CDR3 is 13 amino acids long. In the original processing: Amplifying reference gene primers gave estimates of nucleated cell counts. Profiled with immunoSEQ multiplex PCR; TCRdb holds only in-frame clones, not every one. V, J and clone size were drawn from that table, and D and trimming were deduced from the DNA. This sample has about 89,000 clones; approximately 84% occur once, and the top ten carry more than 9%. This receptor was identified in a man between 65 and 85 years old with acute or convalescent COVID-19. The gene calls are TRBV3-1 (or the pseudogene TRBV3-2) and TRBJ1-2, with 8 bases matching TRBD1. Material: peripheral blood. The DNA of the CDR3 is TGTGCCAGCAGCTTACAGGGGGTCCGCGGCTACACCTTC. It encodes CASSLQGVRGYTF.